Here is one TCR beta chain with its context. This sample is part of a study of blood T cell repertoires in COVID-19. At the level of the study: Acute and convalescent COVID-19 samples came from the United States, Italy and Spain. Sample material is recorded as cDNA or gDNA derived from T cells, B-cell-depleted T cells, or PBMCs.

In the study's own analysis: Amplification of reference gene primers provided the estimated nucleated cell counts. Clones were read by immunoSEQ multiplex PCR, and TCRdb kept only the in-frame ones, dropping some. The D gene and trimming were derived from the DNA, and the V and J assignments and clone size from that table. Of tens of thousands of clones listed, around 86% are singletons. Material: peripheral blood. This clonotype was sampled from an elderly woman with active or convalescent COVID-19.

CDR3 sequence (DNA): TGTGCCAGCACTGCGGGACAGAGAGATACGCAGTATTTT. It specifies CASTAGQRDTQYF. This chain uses TRBV6-5 with TRBJ2-3, with D possibly being TRBD1 (7 bases). The CDR3 has 13 amino acids. Trimming removed 7 bases from V and 5 bases from J, with 13 bases in between. Germline loops: CDR1 MNHEY, CDR2 SVGAGI.